This T cell receptor beta chain is drawn from a study of control samples from healthy donors and cancer patients. Profiled with immunoSEQ multiplex PCR; TCRdb holds only in-frame clones, not every one. The sample has roughly 120,000 clones; about 95% are singletons. This clone was counted a single time. Germline CDR1 reads GTSNPN; CDR2 reads SVGIG (reference sequence). Trimming cost V 3 bases and J 7 bases, with 13 bases left between them. The CDR3 extends over 13 amino acids. The specimen sequenced was blood. V gene TRBV30 combines with J gene TRBJ1-5; the D gene is possibly TRBD1 (6 bases). This TCR came from a young man in good health. For the CDR3, the DNA is TGTGCCTGGAGCAGAGGCCAGGGGCAGCCCCAGCATTTT. It is translated as CAWSRGQGQPQHF.